This T cell receptor (beta chain) originates from a study of metastatic and nonmetastatic thyroid tumors. The CDR3 has 17 amino acids. Germline values: CDR1 SGDLS, CDR2 YYNGEE. V lost 0 bases and J 0 bases, leaving 15 bases between the germline ends. This clone was picked up many times. The target antigen is unknown. Study processing details: It was from CDR3 differences across clinicopathological groups that a distant-metastasis classifier for papillary thyroid cancer was built. TCRdb reprocessed the PCR reads via MiXCR. The V and J calls come from TCRdb's annotation, not from the publication. The sample carries under 75,000 clones, around 19% recorded once. No patient had received any treatment before thyroid surgery. Whole-study results and caveats: Patients with malignant thyroid tumors reportedly had significantly higher TCR beta diversity than those with benign nodules, in blood and tumor.

V gene TRBV9 combines with J gene TRBJ1-1; no clear D. This TCR derives from a female donor with papillary thyroid cancer or a benign thyroid nodule (not recorded which). Some clones in this sample may be carry-over from other donors' samples. The sequenced sample consisted of blood. Here the CDR3 reads CASSVASTGAMNTEAFF. DNA of the CDR3: TGTGCCAGCAGCGTAGCCTCGACGGGTGCCATGAACACTGAAGCTTTCTTT.